The 26 T cell receptor beta chains listed next were all sequenced from one sample in a study of T cell responses to AZD1222 COVID-19 vaccine. Method: immunoSEQ multiplex PCR; TCRdb's copy keeps in-frame clones and lacks some. The sample holds 200,000 or so clones; approximately 91% are singletons and the top ten take over 0.85%. Sequencing was performed on peripheral blood, taken on day 0 of AZD1222 vaccination. These receptors originate from an adult in good health.

The chain has TRBV18 and TRBJ2-5, with a weak D call TRBD2 (5 bases). Germline-derived CDR1 and CDR2 are KGHSH and LQKENI. There are 13 residues in the CDR3. Trimming stripped 2 bases from V and 5 bases from J, with 9 bases between. CDR3 amino acids: CASSPGEMETQYF. CDR3 sequence (DNA): TGTGCCAGCTCACCAGGGGAGATGGAGACCCAGTACTTC.

The gene calls are TRBV4-3 and TRBJ1-2; TRBD1 might be the D (5 bases). There are 15 residues in the CDR3. Germline V lookup: CDR1 LGHNA, CDR2 YSLEER. Trimming cost V 1 base and J 4 bases, with 13 bases left between them. DNA for the CDR3: TGCGCCAGCAGCCAAGTAAAGGGGTCCATCTATGGCTACACCTTC. It translates to CASSQVKGSIYGYTF.

This clone has a single count. V usage is TRBV24-1 and J usage is TRBJ2-2; D is ambiguous. V lost 1 base and J lost 2, with 10 bases in between. This CDR3 region has 16 residues. Germline loops: CDR1 KGHDR, CDR2 SFDVKD. CDR3 protein: CATSDLVVSNTGELFF. As DNA, the CDR3 is TGTGCCACCAGTGATTTAGTGGTTTCAAACACCGGGGAGCTGTTTTTT.

The table lists this clone with a few counts. This chain joins TRBV4-2 and TRBJ1-3, with D perhaps matching TRBD1 (6 bases). The CDR3 totals 16 residues. The germline V and J ends were trimmed by 0 bases and 4 bases, with 13 bases remaining between them. The germline V gene has CDR1 LGHNA and CDR2 YNFKEQ. The CDR3: CASSQDRAGEGNTIYF. CDR3 coding DNA: TGTGCCAGCAGCCAAGATCGGGCAGGGGAGGGAAACACCATATATTTT.

V usage is TRBV19 and J usage is TRBJ2-5, with 8 bases matching TRBD2. CDR1 and CDR2 from the germline V gene are LNHDA and SQIVND (reference sequence). V gave up 8 bases and J gave up 1 base; unmatched junction bases: 6. CDR3 length equals 14 residues. Here the CDR3 DNA reads TGTGCCAGTGGTAGCGGGGACATCCAAGAGACCCAGTACTTC. Translating gives CASGSGDIQETQYF.

J is TRBJ2-7 and V is TRBV7-3, with TRBD2 as a possible D gene (5 bases). V was pared by 5 bases and J by 3 bases, with 11 bases between. The CDR3 extends over 13 amino acids. Germline CDR1 SGHTA, CDR2 FQGTGA. Here the CDR3 DNA reads TGTGCCAGCAGCCGGACTCCAAACTACGAGCAGTACTTC. Translation gives CASSRTPNYEQYF.

V gene TRBV2 combines with J gene TRBJ2-1; D tentatively fits TRBD1 or TRBD2 (7 bases each). The CDR3 is made up of 16 amino acids. Trimming removed 1 base from V and 5 bases from J, with 15 bases in between. CDR1 is SNHLY and CDR2 is FYNNEI in the germline V gene. The CDR3 nucleotides read TGTGCCAGCAGTGAAGATTGGGGGGGGACAGACAATGAGCAGTTCTTC. As protein: CASSEDWGGTDNEQFF.

The V gene is TRBV9, the J gene TRBJ2-1; D is perhaps TRBD2 (5 bases). The germline V gene has CDR1 SGDLS and CDR2 YYNGEE. The V end lost 0 bases, the J end lost 5 bases, and 18 bases lay between the germline ends. The CDR3 contains 17 residues. CDR3 in DNA: TGTGCCAGCAGCGTAGTTGGGGTCGGGATGGGTAACAATGAGCAGTTCTTC. Translation gives CASSVVGVGMGNNEQFF.

This sequence joins TRBV2 and TRBJ1-5, with D possibly matching TRBD1 (5 bases). Between the trimmed V and J ends, which lost 4 bases and 6 bases, there was a span of 10 bases. This CDR3 comprises 13 residues. Germline V gene sequence: CDR1 SNHLY, CDR2 FYNNEI. The CDR3 coding sequence is TGTGCCAGCAGTGCAGGGCAGAGTCAGCCCCAGCATTTT. The encoded protein is CASSAGQSQPQHF.

The chain joins TRBV7-2 to TRBJ1-5; D perhaps matches TRBD1 (6 bases). Germline V gene sequence: CDR1 SGHTA, CDR2 FQGNSA. There are 15 residues in the CDR3. The V gene lost 3 bases and the J gene lost 3 bases, with 12 bases spanning the gap. DNA of the CDR3: TGTGCCAGCAGCTTTACAGGGTCTAACAATCAGCCCCAGCATTTT. The encoded protein is CASSFTGSNNQPQHF.

This chain uses TRBV2 with TRBJ1-5, with a possible D match to TRBD1 (6 bases). Germline values: CDR1 SNHLY, CDR2 FYNNEI. Trimming pared 1 base from V and 1 base from J, leaving 14 bases between. The CDR3 is 17 amino acids. For the CDR3, the DNA is TGTGCCAGCAGTGAAGGTTTACGGACAGCAAGCAATCAGCCCCAGCATTTT. Translated, it gives CASSEGLRTASNQPQHF.

The gene calls are TRBV27 and TRBJ2-6; perhaps TRBD1 as D (6 bases). Per germline, CDR1 MNHEY and CDR2 SMNVEV (reference sequence). The CDR3 loop spans 19 amino acids. Trimming took off 6 bases at V and 0 bases at J, with 21 bases between the two ends. CDR3 amino acids: CASRPAWQGTSSGANVLTF. The CDR3 bases are TGTGCCAGCAGACCCGCATGGCAGGGGACCAGCTCTGGGGCCAACGTCCTGACTTTC.

This chain joins TRBV28 and TRBJ2-7; a possible D gene is TRBD1 (6 bases). Germline values: CDR1 MDHEN, CDR2 SYDVKM. The length of the CDR3 is 15 residues. Trimming left V 5 bases short and J 0 bases short, with 14 bases between. Written as DNA, the CDR3 is TGTGCCAGCAGTGGCAGGGGCTCGATCTCCTACGAGCAGTACTTC. Translated, it gives CASSGRGSISYEQYF.

V and J are TRBV9 and TRBJ2-7; a possible D gene is TRBD2 (6 bases). The germline gives CDR1 SGDLS, CDR2 YYNGEE. This CDR3 comprises 15 residues. The V end lost 4 bases, the J end lost 3 bases, and 17 bases lay between the germline ends. In DNA form, the CDR3 reads TGTGCCAGCAGCACATTTGGGGGGTACGACTACGAGCAGTACTTC. This sequence encodes CASSTFGGYDYEQYF.

This clone came up a few times. The V and J genes are TRBV9 and TRBJ1-4, with D maybe TRBD1 (5 bases). Trimming cost V 0 bases and J 0 bases, with 9 bases left between them. Germline V gene sequence: CDR1 SGDLS, CDR2 YYNGEE. This CDR3 spans 16 amino acids. CDR3 sequence: CASSVGEGTTNEKLFF. The CDR3 nucleotides are TGTGCCAGCAGCGTAGGGGAGGGGACAACTAATGAAAAACTGTTTTTT. The entire variable domain, with the rest obtained from reference TRBV9 and TRBJ1-4, is as follows: DSGVTQTPKHLITATGQRVTLRCSPRSGDLSVYWYQQSLDQGLQFLIQYYNGEERAKGNILERFSAQQFPDLHSELNLSSLELGDSALYFCASSVGEGTTNEKLFFGSGTQLSVL.

The chain links TRBV2 to TRBJ1-2; 9 nucleotides align to TRBD1. V lost 8 bases and J lost 3; bases outside the gene matches: 4. This CDR3 is 13 amino acids long. CDR1 and CDR2 from the germline V gene are SNHLY and FYNNEI. CDR3 sequence (DNA): TGTGCCAGCGCCTGGACAGGGGACTATGGCTACACCTTC. As protein: CASAWTGDYGYTF. Using reference TRBV2 and TRBJ1-2 for the parts outside the CDR3, the full variable domain is EPEVTQTPSHQVTQMGQEVILRCVPISNHLYFYWYRQILGQKVEFLVSFYNNEISEKSEIFDDQFSVERPDGSNFTLKIRSTKLEDSAMYFCASAWTGDYGYTFGSGTRLTVV.

The V call is TRBV21-1, the J call TRBJ1-4; the table gives TRBD1 as D, unverified against the DNA. TRBV21-1 is a listed pseudogene. The CDR3 has 20 residues. CDR3 sequence reads: CAKPQGLGKTPWRVREKLFF. DNA of the CDR3: TGTGCCAAACCACAGGGGCTTGGTAAAACCCCATGGAGGGTTAGGGAAAAACTGTTTTTT.

The chain combines TRBV25-1 with TRBJ2-7; TRBD1 or TRBD2 may be the D gene (5 bases each). Germline CDR1 is MGHDK and CDR2 is SYGVNS. This CDR3 comprises 14 residues. Trimming took off 6 bases at V and 2 bases at J, with 14 bases between the two ends. This CDR3 is CASSGPWDPYEQYF. DNA of the CDR3: TGTGCCAGCAGCGGCCCCTGGGACCCCTACGAGCAGTACTTC.

The J gene is TRBJ1-6, the V gene TRBV4-3; tentative D call: TRBD1 (5 bases). This CDR3 comprises 16 residues. V dropped 1 base and J dropped 7 bases, with 14 bases sitting between them. Germline V gene lookup returns CDR1 LGHNA and CDR2 YSLEER. The DNA of the CDR3 is TGCGCCAGCAGCCAAGGACCGGGACTGCGAAATTCACCCCTCCACTTT. It yields the protein CASSQGPGLRNSPLHF.

A single count supports this clone. The chain is built from TRBV7-2 and TRBJ1-1; D is possibly TRBD1 (6 bases). CDR1 is SGHTA and CDR2 is FQGNSA in the germline V gene. Trimming removed 3 bases at V and 0 bases at J, with 11 bases between. The CDR3 length is 15 residues. CDR3 in DNA: TGTGCCAGCAGCTTTGGGACACTTATGAACACTGAAGCTTTCTTT. It is translated as CASSFGTLMNTEAFF.

This clone was seen just once. This sequence joins TRBV9 and TRBJ1-2, with TRBD1 identical over 8 bases. Germline V gene sequence: CDR1 SGDLS, CDR2 YYNGEE. Trimming took 4 bases from V and 3 from J; bases not matched to a gene: 2. The CDR3 covers 13 residues. CDR3 in DNA: TGTGCCAGCAGCTCACAGGGGGACTATGGCTACACCTTC. Translating gives CASSSQGDYGYTF.

The chain recombines TRBV5-1 with TRBJ1-5; D may be TRBD1 (5 bases). There are 15 residues in the CDR3. V lost 1 base to trimming and J lost 0 bases, with 8 bases between them. The germline V gene has CDR1 SGHRS and CDR2 YFSETQ. The CDR3 loop is CASSLRGGSNQPQHF. CDR3 in DNA: TGCGCCAGCAGCTTGCGGGGCGGTAGCAATCAGCCCCAGCATTTT.

The chain links TRBV2 to TRBJ2-7; the D gene is possibly TRBD2 (7 bases). Germline lookup yields CDR1 SNHLY and CDR2 FYNNEI. The CDR3 length is 15 residues. Trimming shortened V by 0 bases and J by 3 bases, and 12 bases separated the two germline ends. CDR3 amino acids: CASSEAGGPNYEQYF. The CDR3 DNA follows: TGTGCCAGCAGTGAAGCGGGGGGGCCTAACTACGAGCAGTACTTC.

V usage is TRBV12-3 or TRBV12-4 and J usage is TRBJ2-7, with 10 positions matching TRBD1. The CDR3 length is 13 residues. The ends lost 6 bases at V and 7 bases at J; junction bases unmatched: 6. This CDR3 is CASSPGQGWEQYF. CDR3 DNA: TGTGCCAGCAGCCCGGGACAGGGGTGGGAGCAGTACTTC.

The chain uses TRBV24-1 and TRBJ2-1; a possible D gene is TRBD1 (5 bases). The CDR3 runs 16 residues. The V end was cut by 6 bases, the J end by 4 bases, with 18 bases between. Germline lookup yields CDR1 KGHDR and CDR2 SFDVKD. The CDR3 here is CATSSAREAFYNEQFF. CDR3 nucleotide sequence: TGTGCCACCAGTTCAGCCAGGGAAGCGTTTTACAATGAGCAGTTCTTC.

This chain uses TRBV27 with TRBJ2-1; perhaps TRBD1 as D (5 bases). V shed 8 bases and J shed 6 bases, with 17 bases lying between them. CDR3 length: 14 amino acids. CDR1 MNHEY and CDR2 SMNVEV come from the germline V gene (reference sequence). The CDR3 here is CASGAGALGNEQFF. CDR3 DNA sequence: TGTGCCAGCGGCGCTGGGGCCCTCGGCAATGAGCAGTTCTTC.